The T cell receptor beta chain under discussion was sequenced for a study of spatial heterogeneity in lung cancer. This clonotype was counted ten times or more. The antigen remains unidentified. Broader study findings: At resection, ubiquitous expanded tumor TCRs appeared in blood more than at follow-up.

CDR3 length: 13 amino acids. Deletions cut 3 bases from V and 4 bases from J, with 8 bases between. Germline V lookup: CDR1 KGHDR, CDR2 SFDVKD. TCRdb reprocessed the 5' RACE reads via MiXCR and lists one record per CDR3 protein. Of 75,000 or so distinct CDR3 sequences listed, roughly 8% are singletons. The time point was: sample taken at primary tumor resection. The sequence was obtained from a male donor with early-stage non-small cell lung cancer. Sample: PBMCs, taken at surgery. The gene calls are TRBV24-1 and TRBJ2-5; D gene uncertain. CDR3 residues: CATSDPVGETQYF. As DNA, the CDR3 is TGTGCCACCAGTGATCCAGTTGGAGAGACCCAGTACTTC.